The clone carrying this TCR beta chain turned up a few times. The antigen remains unidentified. Unrecorded immune exposures were likely, despite nominal health at sampling. The record originates from a study of cytomegalovirus exposure and HLA in healthy donors. Study background: When 350 to 500 donors were genotyped, 81% of them were found to fall in the Caucasian-associated ancestry cluster.

Trimming pared 5 bases from V and 2 bases from J, leaving 16 bases between. Germline V gene sequence: CDR1 MNHEY, CDR2 SMNVEV (reference sequence). This CDR3 has 16 amino acids. A multiplex PCR was run with 60 Vbeta primers and 13 Jbeta primers. Here immunoSEQ multiplex PCR was the method, and the copy in TCRdb shows in-frame clones only, minus some. The table includes 100,000 to 150,000 clones, about 8% detected once. Study-wide results and caveats: In vitro checks showed that a few CMV-associated chains really do target CMV antigens. Later on, an analysis tied 15,000 or so TCR beta sequences to HLA alleles at 0.05 false discovery rate.

The sequenced sample consisted of PBMCs. This clonotype was sampled from a woman aged 40-49 years in good health and CMV-seropositive. The chain joins TRBV27 to TRBJ2-1; a weak D match, TRBD1 (6 bases). The CDR3 nucleotides are TGTGCCAGCAGTGGCCTAGGGGCAGGGGCCTACAATGAGCAGTTCTTC. This gives the protein CASSGLGAGAYNEQFF.